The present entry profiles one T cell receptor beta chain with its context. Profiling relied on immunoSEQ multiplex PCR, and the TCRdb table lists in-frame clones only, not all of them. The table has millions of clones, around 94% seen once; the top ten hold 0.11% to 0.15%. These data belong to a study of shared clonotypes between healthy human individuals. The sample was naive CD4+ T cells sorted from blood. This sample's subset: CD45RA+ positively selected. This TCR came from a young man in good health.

The CDR3 here is CASSFQGMNTEAFF. Here the CDR3 DNA reads TGTGCCAGCAGCTTCCAGGGTATGAACACTGAAGCTTTCTTT. The chain carries TRBV13 and TRBJ1-1, with D perhaps TRBD1 (5 bases). V was pared by 3 bases and J by 0 bases, with 8 bases between. The CDR3 is 14 residues long. CDR1 and CDR2 from the germline V gene are PRHDT and FYEKMQ (reference sequence).